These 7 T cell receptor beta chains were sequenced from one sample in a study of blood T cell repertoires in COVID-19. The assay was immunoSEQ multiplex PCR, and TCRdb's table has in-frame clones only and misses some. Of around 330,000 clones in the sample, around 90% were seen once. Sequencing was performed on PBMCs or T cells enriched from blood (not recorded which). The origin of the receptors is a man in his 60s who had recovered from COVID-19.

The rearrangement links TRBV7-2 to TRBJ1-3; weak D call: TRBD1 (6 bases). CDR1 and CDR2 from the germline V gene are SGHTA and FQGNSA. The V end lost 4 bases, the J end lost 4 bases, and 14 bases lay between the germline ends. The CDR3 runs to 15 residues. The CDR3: CASSSPRGSGNTIYF. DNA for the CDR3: TGTGCCAGCAGCTCCCCCAGGGGATCGGGAAACACCATATATTTT.

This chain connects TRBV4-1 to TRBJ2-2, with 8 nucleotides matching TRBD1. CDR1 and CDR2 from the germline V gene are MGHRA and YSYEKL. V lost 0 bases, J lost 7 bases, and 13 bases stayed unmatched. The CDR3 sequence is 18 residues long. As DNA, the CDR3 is TGCGCCAGCAGCCAAGAATCAGGGGGCGACAAGGTTTTCGGGGAGCTGTTTTTT. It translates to CASSQESGGDKVFGELFF.

CDR3 amino acids: CASSDDSINSPLHF. In DNA, the CDR3 is TGTGCCAGCAGTGACGACAGTATCAATTCACCCCTCCACTTT. This chain links TRBV6-4 with TRBJ1-6, with D possibly matching TRBD1 (5 bases). Deletions cut 2 bases from V and 7 bases from J, with 9 bases between. The germline CDR1 and CDR2 sequences are MRHNA and SNTAGT. This CDR3 spans 14 amino acids.

As DNA, the CDR3 is TGTGCCAGCAGCCGACCGGGAGCGGGAGGACTCTACGAGCAGTACTTC. Amino acids: CASSRPGAGGLYEQYF. This chain connects TRBV14 to TRBJ2-7; 9 bases align to TRBD2. This CDR3 comprises 16 residues. V lost 4 bases, J lost 3 bases, and 10 bases stayed unmatched. Germline CDR1 is SGHDN and CDR2 is FVKESK.

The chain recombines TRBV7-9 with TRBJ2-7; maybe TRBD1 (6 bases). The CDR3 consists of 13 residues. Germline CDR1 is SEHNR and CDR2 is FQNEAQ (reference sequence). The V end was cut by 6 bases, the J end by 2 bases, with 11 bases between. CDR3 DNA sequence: TGTGCCAGCAGAGACGGGACAACCTACGAGCAGTACTTC. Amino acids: CASRDGTTYEQYF.

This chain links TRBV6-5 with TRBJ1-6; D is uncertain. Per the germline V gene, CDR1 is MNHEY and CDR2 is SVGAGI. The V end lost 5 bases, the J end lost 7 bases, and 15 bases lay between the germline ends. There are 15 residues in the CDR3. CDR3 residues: CASSLAVSVNSPLHF. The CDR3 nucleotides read TGTGCCAGCAGTCTAGCGGTTTCAGTGAATTCACCCCTCCACTTT.

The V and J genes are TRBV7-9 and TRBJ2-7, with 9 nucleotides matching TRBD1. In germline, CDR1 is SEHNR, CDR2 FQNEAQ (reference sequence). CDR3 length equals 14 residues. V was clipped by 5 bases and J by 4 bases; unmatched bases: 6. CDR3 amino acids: CASSPGQGIYEQYF. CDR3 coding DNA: TGTGCCAGCAGCCCGGGACAGGGAATTTACGAGCAGTACTTC.